The 29 T cell receptor beta chains below were found in one sample sequenced in a study of cytomegalovirus exposure and HLA in healthy donors. Use of 60 Vbeta and 13 Jbeta primers characterized the PCR. Sequencing used immunoSEQ multiplex PCR; TCRdb keeps in-frame clones, though not all of them. Its table lists around 74,000 clones. What was sequenced was PBMCs. The receptors were gathered from a man younger than 40 in good health and CMV-seronegative.

The V gene is TRBV18, the J gene TRBJ2-3; 9 nucleotides align to TRBD1. The germline CDR1 and CDR2 sequences are KGHSH and LQKENI. The CDR3 totals 12 residues. V shed 4 bases and J 15 bases; nucleotides not matched to a gene: 8. The CDR3 region is CASSQRTGDIYF. DNA for the CDR3: TGTGCCAGCTCACAGAGGACAGGGGATATTTATTTT.

The genes are TRBV5-6 and TRBJ2-7; D may be TRBD2 (6 bases). Trimming removed 0 bases from V and 7 bases from J, with 8 bases in between. The CDR3 length is 12 residues. Per the germline V gene, CDR1 is SGHDT and CDR2 is YYEEEE. The DNA for the CDR3 is TGTGCCAGCAGCTTGGGGGCGGGGGAGCAGTACTTC. As protein: CASSLGAGEQYF. Looking up the rest from reference TRBV5-6 and TRBJ2-7 gives the full variable domain: DAGVTQSPTHLIKTRGQQVTLRCSPKSGHDTVSWYQQALGQGPQFIFQYYEEEERQRGNFPDRFSGHQFPNYSSELNVNALLLGDSALYLCASSLGAGEQYFGPGTRLTVT.

The rearrangement joins TRBV7-9 to TRBJ1-1; the D gene is possibly TRBD1 (6 bases). The CDR3 covers 13 residues. The germline V gene has CDR1 SEHNR and CDR2 FQNEAQ (reference sequence). V was shortened by 9 bases and J by 8 bases, with 19 bases between the two germline ends. The CDR3 DNA sequence: TGTGCCAGTGAGGGGGGCGCGGGGGAGGAAGCTTTCTTT. Protein: CASEGGAGEEAFF.

The chain uses TRBV18 and TRBJ2-5; 10 bases agree with TRBD2. The CDR3 contains 15 residues. With V trimmed by 5 bases and J by 5 bases, 8 bases remained unmatched. CDR1 KGHSH and CDR2 LQKENI come from the germline V gene. CDR3 coding DNA: TGTGCCAGCTCAGCGCTAGCGGGAGAGGGGGAGACCCAGTACTTC. This sequence encodes CASSALAGEGETQYF. The full variable domain, rest sourced from reference TRBV18 and TRBJ2-5, is NAGVMQNPRHLVRRRGQEARLRCSPMKGHSHVYWYRQLPEEGLKFMVYLQKENIIDESGMPKERFSAEFPKEGPSILRIQQVVRGDSAAYFCASSALAGEGETQYFGPGTRLLVL.

CDR3 amino acids: CATSRVIGELFF. The CDR3 nucleotides read TGTGCCACCAGCAGAGTTATCGGGGAGCTGTTTTTT. The V and J genes are TRBV15 and TRBJ2-2; D unresolved. Trimming left V 1 base short and J 7 bases short, with 4 bases between. The CDR3 length is 12 residues. Germline values: CDR1 LNHNV, CDR2 YYDKDF (reference sequence).

Details on this clone: The same CDR3 can be traced to other DNA sequences in this sample. This chain joins TRBV19 and TRBJ1-1; D unclear. V was cut by 1 base and J by 0 bases, with 6 bases left in between. The germline V gene has CDR1 LNHDA and CDR2 SQIVND (reference sequence). The CDR3 consists of 14 residues. Here the CDR3 DNA reads TGTGCCAGTAGTATAGGTGGGCTGAACACTGAAGCTTTCTTT. This encodes CASSIGGLNTEAFF.

The chain combines TRBV6-6 with TRBJ2-1, with TRBD2 matching 8 bases. CDR3 length: 14 amino acids. The J segment lost 8 bases and the V segment lost 6 bases, leaving 9 bases of the junction unmatched. Germline loops: CDR1 MNHNY, CDR2 SVGAGI (reference sequence). In DNA, the CDR3 is TGTGCCAGCAGGCGAGCGGGAGATGGCGATGAGCAGTTCTTC. It is translated as CASRRAGDGDEQFF.

The chain couples TRBV2 to TRBJ2-1; D unclear. This CDR3 spans 12 amino acids. Per germline, CDR1 SNHLY and CDR2 FYNNEI. Trimming pared 6 bases from V and 9 bases from J, leaving 12 bases between. The CDR3 DNA reads TGTGCCAGCAGCCCCCTTCGAGGTGAGCAGTTCTTC. This translates into CASSPLRGEQFF.

Note on this clone: Distinct nucleotide sequences in the sample also encode this CDR3. The CDR3 sequence: CASSLGRDRGGTEAFF. CDR3 coding DNA: TGTGCCAGCAGCTTAGGCCGGGACAGGGGTGGCACTGAAGCTTTCTTT. This rearrangement joins TRBV7-9 to TRBJ1-1, with 10 bases lining up with TRBD1. The trim removed 1 base at V and 4 bases at J, leaving 6 bases unmatched. The CDR3 consists of 16 residues. In germline, CDR1 is SEHNR, CDR2 FQNEAQ (reference sequence).

The chain carries TRBV7-9 and TRBJ1-2, with D hard to call. Trimming pared 3 bases from V and 2 bases from J, leaving 10 bases between. This CDR3 spans 14 amino acids. Per germline, CDR1 SEHNR and CDR2 FQNEAQ (reference sequence). In DNA form, the CDR3 reads TGTGCCAGCAGCTTCCCAGGCCCGAACTATGGCTACACCTTC. Protein: CASSFPGPNYGYTF. Full variable domain (remainder filled in from reference TRBV7-9 and TRBJ1-2): DTGVSQNPRHKITKRGQNVTFRCDPISEHNRLYWYRQTLGQGPEFLTYFQNEAQLEKSRLLSDRFSAERPKGSFSTLEIQRTEQGDSAMYLCASSFPGPNYGYTFGSGTRLTVV.

This rearrangement joins TRBV6-6 to TRBJ2-7, with a possible D match to TRBD1 (6 bases). Germline V lookup: CDR1 MNHNY, CDR2 SVGAGI (reference sequence). The CDR3 has 16 residues. The V end lost 2 bases, the J end lost 1 base, and 15 bases lay between the germline ends. CDR3 in amino acids: CASSYLQGLLSYEQYF. CDR3 DNA: TGTGCCAGCAGTTACCTACAGGGCCTACTTTCCTACGAGCAGTACTTC.

The V call is TRBV2, the J call TRBJ2-7, with 10 bases identical to TRBD2. Per germline, CDR1 SNHLY and CDR2 FYNNEI. V shed 6 bases and J 6 bases; nucleotides not matched to a gene: 8. This CDR3 spans 14 amino acids. CDR3 sequence reads: CASRKLAGLGEQYF. The CDR3, as DNA: TGTGCCAGCAGGAAACTAGCGGGACTCGGCGAGCAGTACTTC. Full variable domain (remainder filled in from reference TRBV2 and TRBJ2-7): EPEVTQTPSHQVTQMGQEVILRCVPISNHLYFYWYRQILGQKVEFLVSFYNNEISEKSEIFDDQFSVERPDGSNFTLKIRSTKLEDSAMYFCASRKLAGLGEQYFGPGTRLTVT.

The V call is TRBV6-6, the J call TRBJ1-5; 8 nucleotides match TRBD1. CDR3 length: 14 amino acids. Germline V gene lookup returns CDR1 MNHNY and CDR2 SVGAGI (reference sequence). The trim removed 5 bases at V and 6 bases at J, leaving 6 bases unmatched. CDR3 loop: CASSRGQGSQPQHF. The CDR3 DNA sequence: TGTGCCAGCAGTAGAGGACAGGGCAGTCAGCCCCAGCATTTT.

J is TRBJ2-7 and V is TRBV6-1; TRBD2 might be the D (6 bases). Per the germline V gene, CDR1 is MNHNS and CDR2 is SASEGT. CDR3 length: 14 amino acids. Trimming took 7 bases from V and 2 from J, leaving 15 bases between them. CDR3 amino acids: CASILTSPAYEQYF. The DNA of the CDR3 is TGTGCCAGCATTCTAACTAGCCCGGCCTACGAGCAGTACTTC.

This chain links TRBV5-1 with TRBJ2-1; 8 bases agree with TRBD1. The germline gives CDR1 SGHRS, CDR2 YFSETQ. The length of the CDR3 is 16 residues. Losses at the gene ends were 4 bases for V and 7 bases for J; bases not matched to a gene: 13. The CDR3 DNA sequence: TGCGCCAGCAGCACGGGACAGGCCGGGACCGGTAATGAGCAGTTCTTC. It encodes CASSTGQAGTGNEQFF.

J is TRBJ1-2 and V is TRBV2, with 11 bases that match TRBD1. J was trimmed by 6 bases and V by 8 bases; bases with no gene match: 8. CDR3 size: 14 residues. Germline V gives CDR1 SNHLY, CDR2 FYNNEI. The CDR3 sequence is CASSGQGALNGYTF. As DNA, the CDR3 is TGTGCCAGCTCAGGACAGGGGGCGCTTAATGGCTACACCTTC.

On this clone itself: The sample contains more than one DNA sequence encoding this CDR3. The chain combines TRBV19 with TRBJ1-1; D is unresolved. The CDR3 runs 13 residues. V dropped 4 bases and J dropped 1 base, with 7 bases sitting between them. The germline V gene has CDR1 LNHDA and CDR2 SQIVND (reference sequence). The CDR3 DNA reads TGTGCCAGTAGTACAGGTGGGAACACTGAAGCTTTCTTT. Translated: CASSTGGNTEAFF. The variable domain in full, completed from reference TRBV19 and TRBJ1-1, reads DGGITQSPKYLFRKEGQNVTLSCEQNLNHDAMYWYRQDPGQGLRLIYYSQIVNDFQKGDIAEGYSVSREKKESFPLTVTSAQKNPTAFYLCASSTGGNTEAFFGQGTRLTVV.

The CDR3 protein is CASRAGTKLDTQYF. CDR3 coding DNA: TGTGCCAGCAGAGCCGGGACTAAATTAGATACGCAGTATTTT. The rearrangement joins TRBV2 to TRBJ2-3; 7 bases agree with TRBD2. Trimming took 6 bases from V and 5 from J; bases not matched to a gene: 8. The CDR3 has 14 amino acids. Germline V lookup: CDR1 SNHLY, CDR2 FYNNEI.

CDR3 protein: CASSLWSTTYEQYF. The DNA of the CDR3 is TGTGCCAGCAGCTTGTGGAGCACGACCTACGAGCAGTACTTC. This sequence joins TRBV5-5 and TRBJ2-7, with unresolved D. With 1 base removed from V and 2 bases from J, the gap between germline ends came to 10 bases. The CDR3 consists of 14 residues. In germline, CDR1 is SGHKS, CDR2 YYEKEE (reference sequence).

The chain has TRBV4-1 and TRBJ2-7; tentative D call: TRBD2 (5 bases). The germline V and J ends were trimmed by 1 base and 4 bases, with 11 bases remaining between them. CDR1 is MGHRA and CDR2 is YSYEKL in the germline V gene. The CDR3 runs 14 residues. Here the CDR3 reads CASSQVVGAYEQYF. CDR3 DNA: TGCGCCAGCAGCCAAGTCGTGGGAGCATACGAGCAGTACTTC.

This chain joins TRBV11-3 and TRBJ2-7; TRBD2 might be the D (5 bases). The CDR3 consists of 14 residues. The V end was cut by 1 base, the J end by 5 bases, with 12 bases between. Germline values: CDR1 SGHNT, CDR2 YENEEA. The CDR3 nucleotides read TGTGCCAGCAGCTTAGGTGGGCGGGTCAACGAGCAGTACTTC. Translated: CASSLGGRVNEQYF.

The chain is built from TRBV5-1 and TRBJ2-7, with a tentative D call TRBD1 (6 bases). Germline loops: CDR1 SGHRS, CDR2 YFSETQ. Trimming removed 2 bases at V and 0 bases at J, with 9 bases between. CDR3 length: 14 amino acids. CDR3 residues: CASSFGRGSYEQYF. Here the CDR3 DNA reads TGCGCCAGCAGCTTTGGCAGGGGCTCCTACGAGCAGTACTTC.

The chain recombines TRBV5-1 with TRBJ2-7, with TRBD2 identical over 9 bases. Germline loops: CDR1 SGHRS, CDR2 YFSETQ. The junction had 0 bases not matched to a gene; V was cut back by 0 bases and J by 2 bases. The CDR3 spans 14 residues. The CDR3 sequence: CASSLGGRAYEQYF. The CDR3 bases are TGCGCCAGCAGCTTGGGCGGGAGGGCCTACGAGCAGTACTTC.

The rearrangement uses TRBV5-1 and TRBJ2-7, with a weak D call TRBD1 (6 bases). The CDR3 covers 15 residues. Germline V CDR1 and CDR2: SGHRS, YFSETQ. The ends were cut back, 1 base at V and 4 bases at J, with 15 bases in the middle. The CDR3 protein is CASSLTGSNYYEQYF. DNA for the CDR3: TGCGCCAGCAGCTTGACAGGGTCTAACTATTACGAGCAGTACTTC.

The chain couples TRBV27 to TRBJ1-2; 8 nucleotides agree with TRBD1. The CDR3 sequence is 17 residues long. In germline, CDR1 is MNHEY, CDR2 SMNVEV (reference sequence). The trim removed 6 bases at V and 3 bases at J, leaving 15 bases unmatched. The CDR3 bases are TGTGCCAGCAGCTTAGGGGTCCCAGGGGGCGAGGACTATGGCTACACCTTC. Amino acids: CASSLGVPGGEDYGYTF.

The V gene is TRBV4-3, the J gene TRBJ1-1, with no clear D. Germline CDR1 and CDR2: LGHNA and YSLEER. Trimming cost V 1 base and J 0 bases, with 6 bases left between them. The CDR3 contains 14 residues. DNA for the CDR3: TGCGCCAGCAGCCAAGTAATCGTGAACACTGAAGCTTTCTTT. It yields the protein CASSQVIVNTEAFF.

In the case of this clone: This same CDR3 is encoded by further DNA sequences in the sample. The chain uses TRBV6-1 and TRBJ1-1; D is uncertain. This CDR3 has 14 residues. Looked up from germline, CDR1 is MNHNS and CDR2 is SASEGT. The V gene lost 2 bases and the J gene lost 0 bases, with 7 bases spanning the gap. The chain's CDR3 is CASSEPGLNTEAFF. DNA of the CDR3: TGTGCCAGCAGTGAACCAGGCCTGAACACTGAAGCTTTCTTT.

The chain combines TRBV5-4 with TRBJ1-2; TRBD1 is a possible D gene (5 bases). V dropped 0 bases and J dropped 4 bases, with 13 bases sitting between them. Looked up from germline, CDR1 is SGHNT and CDR2 is YYREEE (reference sequence). The CDR3 covers 15 residues. Here the CDR3 DNA reads TGTGCCAGCAGCTTGGTTTTGGCAGGGCCCTATGGCTACACCTTC. As protein: CASSLVLAGPYGYTF.

V gene TRBV7-9 combines with J gene TRBJ1-1; TRBD1 matches at 9 bases. V shed 5 bases, J shed 1 base, and the junction held 2 bases outside the gene matches. Looked up from germline, CDR1 is SEHNR and CDR2 is FQNEAQ (reference sequence). The CDR3 is 14 amino acids. The CDR3 loop is CASSDRGTNTEAFF. The CDR3 DNA sequence: TGTGCCAGCAGCGACAGGGGGACGAACACTGAAGCTTTCTTT.